This paragraph covers one TCR beta chain sequence. Its antigen is unknown. The data derive from a study of cytomegalovirus exposure and HLA in healthy donors. Findings and caveats of the study: A later look showed TCR association rates differing by HLA locus, highest for DRB1 and lowest for HLA-C.

Both 60 Vbeta primers and 13 Jbeta primers went into the PCR. Sequencing used immunoSEQ multiplex PCR; TCRdb keeps in-frame clones, though not all of them. The sample lists fewer than 110,000 clones; 74% were seen once. The CDR3 contains 12 residues. CDR1 is SNHLY, CDR2 FYNNEI, per germline. The V end lost 8 bases, the J end lost 3 bases, and 10 bases lay between the germline ends. The chain joins TRBV2 to TRBJ1-1; D remains unclear. Sequencing was carried out using PBMCs. The TCR originated in a middle-aged woman in good health and CMV-seropositive. The CDR3 is CASVRGYTEAFF. In DNA form, the CDR3 reads TGTGCCAGCGTGCGCGGGTACACTGAAGCTTTCTTT.